These T cell receptor beta chains were read from a single sample in a study of blood T cell repertoires in COVID-19. Produced via immunoSEQ multiplex PCR; TCRdb's table is partial and in-frame only. The table has 220,000 or so clones, 80% to 85% seen once. Material: peripheral blood. The receptors here all came from a woman aged 60 to 75 with acute or convalescent COVID-19. Both conserved end residues are part of each CDR3. D genes are given only for firm matches. Size is stated for part of the rows, as once, few or many counts, or as a class when the clone is expanded.

abundance	v_gene	d_gene	j_gene	CDR3nt	CDR3aa
once	TRBV19	NA	TRBJ1-2	TGTGCCAACACAAGAGGTCAACTCTATGGCTACACCTTC	CANTRGQLYGYTF
NA	TRBV4-2	TRBD1	TRBJ1-5	TGTGCCAGCAGCCAAGTCGGACAGGGCCAGCCCCAGCATTTT	CASSQVGQGQPQHF
NA	TRBV6-2/TRBV6-3	NA	TRBJ1-4	TGTGCCAGCACCCCCGGTTTGGGGGGGGGTGAAAAACTGTTTTTT	CASTPGLGGGEKLFF
NA	TRBV9	TRBD2	TRBJ2-1	TGTGCCAGCAGCGTAGGAGTAGCGGGAGCCTTCAATGAGCAGTTCTTC	CASSVGVAGAFNEQFF
NA	TRBV28	NA	TRBJ1-1	TGTGCCAGCAGTTTTGGACAGTCGAACACTGAAGCTTTCTTT	CASSFGQSNTEAFF
NA	TRBV29-1	NA	TRBJ1-4	TGCAGCGTTAGTGACAGGTTGAATGAAAAACTGTTTTTT	CSVSDRLNEKLFF
NA	TRBV7-3	NA	TRBJ2-3	TGTGCCAGCAGCCAAACAGGACCGGATACGCAGTATTTT	CASSQTGPDTQYF
NA	TRBV5-4	TRBD2	TRBJ2-1	TGTGCCAGCAGCTTGTTGGTGGGGGGGAATGAGCAGTTCTTC	CASSLLVGGNEQFF
NA	TRBV4-3	NA	TRBJ2-3	TGCGCCAGCAGCCAAGGACAGCGGGTGAGCACAGATACGCAGTATTTT	CASSQGQRVSTDTQYF
NA	TRBV4-1	NA	TRBJ1-3	TGCGCCAGCAGCCGAGAGGACAGCTCTGGAAACACCATATATTTT	CASSREDSSGNTIYF
NA	TRBV12-3/TRBV12-4	NA	TRBJ1-1	TGTGCCAGCAGCCAGGGGACAAACACTGAAGCTTTCTTT	CASSQGTNTEAFF
NA	TRBV7-8	TRBD2	TRBJ2-7	TGTGCCAGCAGCTTAGGTAGCGGGGTCTACGAGCAGTACTTC	CASSLGSGVYEQYF
NA	TRBV14	NA	TRBJ1-1	TGTGCCAGCAGCCAAGATTTCGGGGTCACTGAAGCTTTCTTT	CASSQDFGVTEAFF
once	TRBV25-1	NA	TRBJ1-1	TGTGCCAGCAAAGAGACAGGCTTGAGGACTGAAGCTTTCTTT	CASKETGLRTEAFF
NA	TRBV3-1/TRBV3-2	TRBD2	TRBJ2-3	TGTGCCAGCAGCCAAGGCGGACTAGAATCAGATACGCAGTATTTT	CASSQGGLESDTQYF
NA	TRBV19	NA	TRBJ1-6	TGTGCCAGTAGTTCGAACACAGGGCAGCCCCTCCACTTT	CASSSNTGQPLHF
NA	TRBV5-1	NA	TRBJ2-5	TGCGCCAGCAGCCCAATGACAGGTGGATTGGAGACCCAGTACTTC	CASSPMTGGLETQYF
NA	TRBV7-2	NA	TRBJ1-6	TGTGCCAGCAGCTTAGTAGCCCATAATTCACCCCTCCACTTT	CASSLVAHNSPLHF
NA	TRBV19	NA	TRBJ1-2	TGTGCCAGTAGTATCTGGATAGCTGACTATGGCTACACCTTC	CASSIWIADYGYTF
NA	TRBV11-2	TRBD1	TRBJ2-2	TGTGCCAGCAGCGCACAAACAGGGGGCGCTGGGTCCGGGGAGCTGTTTTTT	CASSAQTGGAGSGELFF
once	TRBV6-2/TRBV6-3	NA	TRBJ1-1	TGTGCCAGCAGTTACCGGGATTGGGAGAACACTGAAGCTTTCTTT	CASSYRDWENTEAFF
NA	TRBV27	NA	TRBJ2-2	TGTGCCAGCAGGGGGAGGGTTGGGGGGGCGGACACCGGGGAGCTGTTTTTT	CASRGRVGGADTGELFF
NA	TRBV5-6	TRBD1	TRBJ1-1	TGTGCCAGCACCGGACAGGGCTCGAACACTGAAGCTTTCTTT	CASTGQGSNTEAFF
NA	TRBV2	NA	TRBJ1-5	TGTGCCAGCCGAGAGGAACAGGGATTCAATCAGCCCCAGCATTTT	CASREEQGFNQPQHF
NA	TRBV25-1	TRBD1	TRBJ1-1	TGTGCCAGCAGGGATCCAGGGGGGAGGACTGAAGCTTTCTTT	CASRDPGGRTEAFF
NA	TRBV7-2	TRBD1	TRBJ1-2	TGTGCCAGCAGCCAAACAGGGGTGGGGTATGGCTACACCTTC	CASSQTGVGYGYTF
NA	TRBV5-1	NA	TRBJ1-3	TGCGCCAGCAGCTTGGGTCAGTCCGACTCTGGAAACACCATATATTTT	CASSLGQSDSGNTIYF
NA	TRBV10-3	NA	TRBJ2-7	TGTGCCATCAGCCCTATTGGGGGCGCCTACGAGCAGTACTTC	CAISPIGGAYEQYF
NA	TRBV12-3/TRBV12-4	TRBD2	TRBJ2-5	TGTGCCAGCAGCCTTAGCGGGGTGGAGACCCAGTACTTC	CASSLSGVETQYF
NA	TRBV6-6	NA	TRBJ1-1	TGTGCCAGCAGTTACCCATTACGCAGTCTTGAAGCTTTCTTT	CASSYPLRSLEAFF
once	TRBV27	TRBD1	TRBJ1-1	TGTGCCAGCAGCTCCCTTGGGACAGGGACGACTGAAGCTTTCTTT	CASSSLGTGTTEAFF
NA	TRBV7-9	NA	TRBJ1-2	TGTGCCAGCAGCTCCTTCGGTGTTAACTATGGCTACACCTTC	CASSSFGVNYGYTF
NA	TRBV5-1	TRBD1	TRBJ1-6	TGCGCCAGCAGCGAGGGACAGGTAAATTCACCCCTCCACTTT	CASSEGQVNSPLHF
NA	TRBV24-1	NA	TRBJ1-2	TGTGCCACCAGTGATTCCCATAACTATGGCTACACCTTC	CATSDSHNYGYTF
NA	TRBV10-3	NA	TRBJ2-3	TGTGCCATCAGTGACGGCGGGGTTGCAGCAGATACGCAGTATTTT	CAISDGGVAADTQYF
NA	TRBV6-1	TRBD1	TRBJ1-6	TGTGCCAGCAGAGAAGGACAGGGTAGGAATTCACCCCTCCACTTT	CASREGQGRNSPLHF
NA	TRBV28	TRBD1	TRBJ1-1	TGTGCCAGCGCAAACAGGGGTTGGTCTGAAGCTTTCTTT	CASANRGWSEAFF
NA	TRBV19	TRBD2	TRBJ2-7	TGTGCCAGTAGTATTGGCGGGGGCTCCTACGAGCAGTACTTC	CASSIGGGSYEQYF
NA	TRBV29-1	TRBD2	TRBJ2-3	TGCAGCGTTGAAATGTGGGGGGGGGATACGCAGTATTTT	CSVEMWGGDTQYF
NA	TRBV6-6	NA	TRBJ2-7	TGTGCCAGCAGTTACTCGAGTGCAGGGAACGAGCAGTACTTC	CASSYSSAGNEQYF
NA	TRBV7-9	TRBD2	TRBJ2-1	TGTGCCAGCAGCTTAGCGCTTTGGGCTAGCGGGGGGTACAATGAGCAGTTCTTC	CASSLALWASGGYNEQFF
NA	TRBV6-5	TRBD1	TRBJ1-2	TGTGCCAGCTGGGGGACAGAGCCCCTCTATGGCTACACCTTC	CASWGTEPLYGYTF
NA	TRBV25-1	NA	TRBJ1-3	TGTGCCAGCAGTGACGGGGTAACCTCTGGAAACACCATATATTTT	CASSDGVTSGNTIYF
few	TRBV5-6	NA	TRBJ2-3	TGTGCCAGCAGCTTTGGATCACACGGGGATACGCAGTATTTT	CASSFGSHGDTQYF
NA	TRBV5-5	NA	TRBJ1-3	TGTGCCAGCAGCTCCCTAGGGGGAGAGGAGGCCATATATTTT	CASSSLGGEEAIYF
NA	TRBV7-9	TRBD1	TRBJ1-2	TGTGCCAGCAGCCTACAGGGGGCTGGCGATGGCTACACCTTC	CASSLQGAGDGYTF
NA	TRBV6-6	TRBD2	TRBJ2-5	TGTGCCAGCAGTTTCGGGACTAACCAAGAGACCCAGTACTTC	CASSFGTNQETQYF
once	TRBV6-2/TRBV6-3	TRBD2	TRBJ2-1	TGTGCCAGCAGTTACCCGACTAGCGGGGGGCGACAGTTCTTC	CASSYPTSGGRQFF
NA	TRBV6-1	TRBD2	TRBJ2-1	TGTGCCAGCAGTGAAAGCGGGGGTTACAATGAGCAGTTCTTC	CASSESGGYNEQFF
once	TRBV30	TRBD1	TRBJ1-2	TGTGCCTGCGTAGACAGGGCTTGGTATGGCTACACCTTC	CACVDRAWYGYTF
NA	TRBV12-5	NA	TRBJ2-2	TGTGCTAGTGGTTCTCCCGGGGGGGGACAGGGTGTTTCCGGGGAGCTGTTTTTT	CASGSPGGGQGVSGELFF
NA	TRBV28	NA	TRBJ2-2	TGTGCCAGCAGGCCAGGGGCCGGGGAGCTGTTTTTT	CASRPGAGELFF
NA	TRBV2	NA	TRBJ2-5	TGTGCCAGCAGTGGGGCTAGGGGCGAGACCCAGTACTTC	CASSGARGETQYF
NA	TRBV10-1	TRBD1	TRBJ1-2	TGCGCCACCCCCGAGGGGGACAGAGCGGACTATGGCTACACCTTC	CATPEGDRADYGYTF
NA	TRBV10-3	NA	TRBJ1-1	TGTGCCATCAGTGAGACAGTTGGTGAGGCTTTCTTT	CAISETVGEAFF
NA	TRBV5-1	NA	TRBJ2-7	TGCGCCAGCAGCTCGGGGACATTGAGCTCCTACGAGCAGTACTTC	CASSSGTLSSYEQYF
NA	TRBV4-1	NA	TRBJ1-6	TGCGCCAGCAGCCAAGTTCAGGACACGAATTCACCCCTCCACTTT	CASSQVQDTNSPLHF